The entry below gives a single T cell receptor beta chain sequence along with its context. Its antigen remains unknown. V lost 2 bases and J 2 bases, leaving 9 bases between the germline ends. This CDR3 is 14 amino acids long. Germline CDR1 reads WSHSY; CDR2 reads SAAADI. Naive CD8 populations comprised CD45RO-negative cells positively selected for CCR7, excluding terminally differentiated effector memory CD45RA+ cells. The source of the sample is a study of shared clonotypes between healthy human individuals. Every immunoSEQ plate was one replicate of a subset's evenly spread DNA. Generated by immunoSEQ multiplex PCR, the TCRdb table keeps only in-frame clones and is missing some. The profile shows about 1,800,000 clones, approximately 94% of them singletons. The study, taken as a whole, reports: An anticipated effect of sequencing depth on clonotype sharing among donors was recognized. When compared with the clonotypes that were shared by all four sorted-subset donors, the non-shared clonotypes turned out to have lower generation probabilities. Several donors held about 5% of naive CD4 clonotypes in common.

The clonotype comes from a man aged 18 to 30 in good health. The rearrangement joins TRBV10-2 to TRBJ1-1, with D uncertain. The material sequenced was naive CD8+ T cells sorted from blood. The CDR3 loop is CASSELGENTEAFF. The CDR3 bases are TGCGCCAGCAGTGAGCTTGGCGAAAACACTGAAGCTTTCTTT.